A selection of T cell receptor beta chains follows, all from one sample in a study of Ad26.COV2.S vaccination and SARS-CoV-2 variants. Using immunoSEQ multiplex PCR, the repertoire was profiled, and TCRdb retains in-frame clones only, with some absent. Here the sample spans 45,000 or so clones, approximately 80% being singletons. Here the sequenced sample was peripheral blood, taken after recovery from COVID-19. The receptors originated from a human donor who had recovered from COVID-19. Each CDR3 is given with its conserved first and last residue. The D gene is left open where the match is weak. Some rows mark clone size as missing; the rest say once, few, many or name a class of expanded clone.

j_call: TRBJ2-2; d_call: NA; v_call: TRBV20-1; clone_size: NA; cdr3_aa: CSASDGANTGELFF; cdr3_nt: TGCAGTGCTAGTGACGGAGCGAACACCGGGGAGCTGTTTTTT
j_call: TRBJ2-7; d_call: TRBD1; v_call: TRBV5-1; clone_size: NA; cdr3_aa: CASSLGRSGGSYEQYF; cdr3_nt: TGCGCCAGCAGCTTGGGGAGGTCAGGGGGTTCCTACGAGCAGTACTTC
j_call: TRBJ1-5; d_call: NA; v_call: TRBV19; clone_size: NA; cdr3_aa: CASTTVYSNQPQHF; cdr3_nt: TGTGCCAGCACGACCGTCTATAGCAATCAGCCCCAGCATTTT
j_call: TRBJ1-5; d_call: NA; v_call: TRBV12-3/TRBV12-4; clone_size: few; cdr3_aa: CVGGGGNQPQHF; cdr3_nt: TGTGTCGGCGGGGGTGGCAATCAGCCCCAGCATTTT
j_call: TRBJ2-1; d_call: NA; v_call: TRBV19; clone_size: once; cdr3_aa: CASSIMENYNEQFF; cdr3_nt: TGTGCCAGTAGTATAATGGAAAATTACAATGAGCAGTTCTTC
j_call: TRBJ2-5; d_call: NA; v_call: TRBV27; clone_size: NA; cdr3_aa: CASSLSGWETQYF; cdr3_nt: TGTGCCAGCAGTTTATCGGGGTGGGAGACCCAGTACTTC
j_call: TRBJ2-1; d_call: TRBD2; v_call: TRBV5-1; clone_size: NA; cdr3_aa: CASSFGATSGSRAYNEQFF; cdr3_nt: TGCGCCAGCAGCTTCGGGGCGACTAGCGGGAGCCGAGCCTACAATGAGCAGTTCTTC
j_call: TRBJ1-5; d_call: NA; v_call: TRBV6-5; clone_size: NA; cdr3_aa: CASRRGGGNQPQHF; cdr3_nt: TGTGCCAGCAGACGGGGAGGGGGCAATCAGCCCCAGCATTTT
j_call: TRBJ2-1; d_call: TRBD2; v_call: TRBV11-3; clone_size: NA; cdr3_aa: CASSSRTSGSGSYNEQFF; cdr3_nt: TGTGCCAGCAGCTCCCGGACTAGCGGGAGTGGGTCCTACAATGAGCAGTTCTTC
j_call: TRBJ2-7; d_call: NA; v_call: TRBV10-3; clone_size: NA; cdr3_aa: CAIGSTDYEQYF; cdr3_nt: TGTGCCATCGGTTCGACCGACTACGAGCAGTACTTC
j_call: TRBJ1-4; d_call: TRBD1; v_call: TRBV28; clone_size: NA; cdr3_aa: CASSSEGARNEKLFF; cdr3_nt: TGTGCCAGCAGTTCCGAGGGGGCCAGGAATGAAAAACTGTTTTTT
j_call: TRBJ1-6; d_call: NA; v_call: TRBV4-1; clone_size: few; cdr3_aa: CASSQGQQRANSPLHF; cdr3_nt: TGCGCCAGCAGCCAAGGTCAACAGAGAGCCAATTCACCCCTCCACTTT
j_call: TRBJ2-2; d_call: NA; v_call: TRBV24-1; clone_size: NA; cdr3_aa: CATRENTGELFF; cdr3_nt: TGTGCCACAAGGGAGAACACCGGGGAGCTGTTTTTT
j_call: TRBJ2-7; d_call: TRBD1; v_call: TRBV10-2; clone_size: NA; cdr3_aa: CASREGQGYEQYF; cdr3_nt: TGCGCCAGCCGCGAGGGACAGGGCTACGAGCAGTACTTC
j_call: TRBJ1-2; d_call: NA; v_call: TRBV5-6; clone_size: NA; cdr3_aa: CASTLSPRGNLNYGYTF; cdr3_nt: TGTGCCAGCACTTTGTCCCCCCGGGGAAACTTAAACTATGGCTACACCTTC
j_call: TRBJ2-7; d_call: NA; v_call: TRBV2; clone_size: NA; cdr3_aa: CASSEQESYEQYF; cdr3_nt: TGTGCCAGCAGTGAACAGGAATCCTACGAGCAGTACTTC
j_call: TRBJ2-3; d_call: NA; v_call: TRBV19; clone_size: few; cdr3_aa: CASSSLGSPMGSTSTDTQYF; cdr3_nt: TGTGCCAGTAGTTCCCTGGGGAGCCCGATGGGATCTACTAGCACAGATACGCAGTATTTT
j_call: TRBJ1-1; d_call: NA; v_call: TRBV11-1; clone_size: NA; cdr3_aa: CASSLNTGIGEAEAFF; cdr3_nt: TGTGCCAGCAGCTTAAATACGGGAATCGGGGAGGCTGAAGCTTTCTTT
j_call: TRBJ1-1; d_call: NA; v_call: TRBV11-2; clone_size: NA; cdr3_aa: CASSLTRSEAFF; cdr3_nt: TGTGCCAGCAGCTTAACCCGATCCGAAGCTTTCTTT
j_call: TRBJ1-5; d_call: NA; v_call: TRBV5-1; clone_size: few; cdr3_aa: CASSPTPSNWDVQPQHF; cdr3_nt: TGCGCCAGCAGCCCTACCCCCTCAAATTGGGACGTTCAGCCCCAGCATTTT
j_call: TRBJ2-7; d_call: TRBD2; v_call: TRBV27; clone_size: NA; cdr3_aa: CASSPPGLAGGYEQYF; cdr3_nt: TGTGCCAGCAGTCCCCCGGGACTAGCGGGAGGCTACGAGCAGTACTTC
j_call: TRBJ2-7; d_call: NA; v_call: TRBV27; clone_size: NA; cdr3_aa: CASRGDRLRNEQYF; cdr3_nt: TGTGCCAGCAGGGGGGACCGCCTGCGGAACGAGCAGTACTTC
j_call: TRBJ1-1; d_call: NA; v_call: TRBV7-8; clone_size: NA; cdr3_aa: CASSSWGGTMNTEAFF; cdr3_nt: TGTGCCAGCAGCTCCTGGGGAGGCACTATGAACACTGAAGCTTTCTTT
j_call: TRBJ1-2; d_call: NA; v_call: TRBV19; clone_size: NA; cdr3_aa: CASSIGGPARYGYTF; cdr3_nt: TGTGCCAGTAGTATAGGGGGGCCCGCCCGGTATGGCTACACCTTC
j_call: TRBJ1-4; d_call: TRBD1; v_call: TRBV2; clone_size: NA; cdr3_aa: CASSEGDRWATNEKLFF; cdr3_nt: TGTGCCAGCAGTGAAGGGGACAGGTGGGCAACTAATGAAAAACTGTTTTTT
j_call: TRBJ1-1; d_call: NA; v_call: TRBV30; clone_size: NA; cdr3_aa: CAWKKDTEAFF; cdr3_nt: TGTGCCTGGAAAAAGGACACTGAAGCTTTCTTT
j_call: TRBJ2-5; d_call: NA; v_call: TRBV11-3; clone_size: NA; cdr3_aa: CASSLGGAQETQYF; cdr3_nt: TGTGCCAGCAGCTTAGGGGGGGCCCAAGAGACCCAGTACTTC
j_call: TRBJ1-1; d_call: NA; v_call: TRBV7-9; clone_size: NA; cdr3_aa: CASSSLWGAEAFF; cdr3_nt: TGTGCCAGCAGCTCGTTATGGGGGGCTGAAGCTTTCTTT
j_call: TRBJ1-2; d_call: NA; v_call: TRBV30; clone_size: NA; cdr3_aa: CAWRKRGSGGYTF; cdr3_nt: TGTGCCTGGAGAAAAAGGGGTTCGGGTGGCTACACCTTC
j_call: TRBJ2-7; d_call: TRBD1; v_call: TRBV5-1; clone_size: few; cdr3_aa: CASSRDRVYEQYF; cdr3_nt: TGCGCCAGCAGCCGGGACAGGGTCTACGAGCAGTACTTC
j_call: TRBJ2-1; d_call: TRBD2; v_call: TRBV6-5; clone_size: once; cdr3_aa: CASSFAGGPQNEQFF; cdr3_nt: TGTGCCAGCAGTTTCGCGGGAGGGCCGCAAAATGAGCAGTTCTTC
j_call: TRBJ1-2; d_call: TRBD1; v_call: TRBV5-1; clone_size: NA; cdr3_aa: CASSRGTGGDGYTF; cdr3_nt: TGCGCCAGCAGCCGAGGGACAGGGGGCGATGGCTACACCTTC
j_call: TRBJ2-1; d_call: TRBD2; v_call: TRBV10-3; clone_size: NA; cdr3_aa: CAISERITSGQNEQFF; cdr3_nt: TGTGCCATCAGTGAACGTATAACTAGCGGCCAGAATGAGCAGTTCTTC
j_call: TRBJ2-5; d_call: NA; v_call: TRBV5-1; clone_size: few; cdr3_aa: CASSSPSIQETPYF; cdr3_nt: TGCGCCAGCAGCTCCCCCTCGATCCAAGAGACCCCGTACTTC
j_call: TRBJ1-2; d_call: TRBD1; v_call: TRBV19; clone_size: NA; cdr3_aa: CASSTPGDRGGYTF; cdr3_nt: TGTGCCAGTAGTACACCCGGGGACAGGGGTGGCTACACCTTC
j_call: TRBJ1-1; d_call: NA; v_call: TRBV5-1; clone_size: NA; cdr3_aa: CASSLEKGGHGVNTEAFF; cdr3_nt: TGCGCCAGCAGCTTGGAAAAGGGAGGGCATGGGGTGAACACTGAAGCTTTCTTT
j_call: TRBJ2-7; d_call: TRBD2; v_call: TRBV23-1; clone_size: NA; cdr3_aa: CASSHSAGGPGEQYF; cdr3_nt: TGCGCCAGCAGTCATTCAGCGGGAGGGCCGGGGGAGCAGTACTTC
j_call: TRBJ1-1; d_call: NA; v_call: TRBV4-1; clone_size: NA; cdr3_aa: CASSSQDTEAFF; cdr3_nt: TGCGCCAGCAGCTCCCAAGACACTGAAGCTTTCTTT
j_call: TRBJ1-3; d_call: NA; v_call: TRBV27; clone_size: NA; cdr3_aa: CASSSAGAGNTIYF; cdr3_nt: TGTGCCAGCAGTTCAGCAGGGGCTGGAAACACCATATATTTT
j_call: TRBJ1-2; d_call: NA; v_call: TRBV5-1; clone_size: NA; cdr3_aa: CASSLSGDYGYTF; cdr3_nt: TGCGCCAGCAGCTTGTCCGGGGACTATGGCTACACCTTC
j_call: TRBJ2-6; d_call: NA; v_call: TRBV10-2; clone_size: NA; cdr3_aa: CASTPNEGSPYSGANVLTF; cdr3_nt: TGCGCCAGCACCCCTAATGAGGGGTCCCCATACTCTGGGGCCAACGTCCTGACTTTC
j_call: TRBJ1-4; d_call: NA; v_call: TRBV18; clone_size: NA; cdr3_aa: CASSPGLNEKLFF; cdr3_nt: TGTGCCAGCTCACCAGGGCTCAATGAAAAACTGTTTTTT
j_call: TRBJ1-3; d_call: NA; v_call: TRBV19; clone_size: NA; cdr3_aa: CASSIDSPSGNTIYF; cdr3_nt: TGTGCCAGTAGTATAGACAGTCCCTCTGGAAACACCATATATTTT
j_call: TRBJ2-2; d_call: NA; v_call: TRBV6-6; clone_size: NA; cdr3_aa: CASSYSGGKNTGELFF; cdr3_nt: TGTGCCAGCAGTTACTCCGGGGGAAAGAACACCGGGGAGCTGTTTTTT
j_call: TRBJ1-1; d_call: NA; v_call: TRBV2; clone_size: NA; cdr3_aa: CASSISPFEAFF; cdr3_nt: TGTGCCAGCAGTATCAGCCCCTTTGAGGCTTTCTTT
j_call: TRBJ1-1; d_call: NA; v_call: TRBV5-1; clone_size: NA; cdr3_aa: CASSSGEPENTEAFF; cdr3_nt: TGCGCCAGCAGTTCGGGAGAGCCTGAAAACACTGAAGCTTTCTTT
j_call: TRBJ2-1; d_call: NA; v_call: TRBV27; clone_size: NA; cdr3_aa: CASSPTYQGNEQFF; cdr3_nt: TGTGCCAGCAGTCCAACCTACCAGGGCAATGAGCAGTTCTTC
j_call: TRBJ1-1; d_call: NA; v_call: TRBV12-5; clone_size: NA; cdr3_aa: CASGLVRGGPNTEAFF; cdr3_nt: TGTGCTAGTGGTTTGGTACGAGGAGGGCCAAACACTGAAGCTTTCTTT
j_call: TRBJ2-2; d_call: TRBD2; v_call: TRBV18; clone_size: NA; cdr3_aa: CASSPLGRAGVGELFF; cdr3_nt: TGTGCCAGCTCACCACTAGGCCGGGCGGGAGTCGGGGAGCTGTTTTTT
j_call: TRBJ1-2; d_call: TRBD1; v_call: TRBV20-1; clone_size: NA; cdr3_aa: CSARDRYGYTF; cdr3_nt: TGCAGTGCCAGGGACAGGTATGGCTACACCTTC
j_call: TRBJ2-3; d_call: NA; v_call: TRBV7-3; clone_size: few; cdr3_aa: CASSSGGGTQYF; cdr3_nt: TGTGCCAGCAGCTCAGGGGGAGGTACGCAGTATTTT
j_call: TRBJ2-7; d_call: NA; v_call: TRBV29-1; clone_size: NA; cdr3_aa: CSVDSGASYEQYF; cdr3_nt: TGCAGCGTTGATAGCGGAGCCTCCTACGAGCAGTACTTC
j_call: TRBJ2-1; d_call: NA; v_call: TRBV9; clone_size: NA; cdr3_aa: CASSSFGGTYNEQFF; cdr3_nt: TGTGCCAGCAGCTCCTTCGGGGGTACCTACAATGAGCAGTTCTTC
j_call: TRBJ1-5; d_call: NA; v_call: TRBV5-1; clone_size: NA; cdr3_aa: CASSLEPNQPQHF; cdr3_nt: TGCGCCAGCAGCTTGGAACCCAATCAGCCCCAGCATTTT